What follows are 7 T cell receptor beta chains derived from one specimen sequenced in a study of molecular identifiers for immune sequencing clone quantification. TCRdb ran MiXCR on the PCR reads and lists one entry per CDR3 protein. The sample consists of a few hundred thousand distinct CDR3 sequences, about 23% of them appearing once. The sequenced sample was naive CD8+ T cells from blood, with Jurkat cell RNA spiked in. Noted subset: FACS-sorted CD8+CD4-CCR7+CD45RA+ naive T cells. These receptors all stem from a human donor in good health. Some libraries in this study had Jurkat cell RNA spiked in.

This clonotype was found many times. The gene calls are TRBV6-6 and TRBJ1-3; D not resolved. Trimming left V 2 bases short and J 0 bases short, with 8 bases between. Germline loops: CDR1 MNHNY, CDR2 SVGAGI (reference sequence). The length of the CDR3 is 15 residues. The CDR3 loop reads CASSYKGYSGNTIYF. DNA of the CDR3: TGTGCCAGCAGTTACAAAGGGTACTCTGGAAACACCATATATTTT.

The V gene is TRBV13, the J gene TRBJ2-3; 8 bases fit TRBD2. The CDR3 consists of 15 residues. CDR1 and CDR2 (germline): PRHDT, FYEKMQ (reference sequence). With 2 bases clipped from V and 3 bases from J, the junction kept 4 bases outside the gene matches. CDR3 bases: TGTGCCAGCAGCTTAAATTCGGGGGGGACAGATACGCAGTATTTT. It encodes CASSLNSGGTDTQYF.

This clonotype was observed a handful of times. V gene TRBV20-1 combines with J gene TRBJ1-3; 7 positions agree with TRBD1. The CDR3 has 14 residues. Germline CDR1 and CDR2: DFQATT and SNEGSKA (reference sequence). Unmatched junction bases numbered 13, after V lost 6 bases and J lost 8 bases. Here the CDR3 DNA reads TGCAGTGCCTGGGGGCGAGACAGGGTCGACACCATATATTTT. Protein sequence: CSAWGRDRVDTIYF.

The chain uses TRBV7-9 and TRBJ2-7, with TRBD1 matching over 7 bases. Unmatched junction bases numbered 15, after V lost 9 bases and J lost 4 bases. This CDR3 contains 15 residues. Per the germline V gene, CDR1 is SEHNR and CDR2 is FQNEAQ (reference sequence). The CDR3 nucleotides are TGTGCCAGTCAGCTTGGGTCGGGACAGTTGTACGAGCAGTACTTC. This gives the protein CASQLGSGQLYEQYF.

In its sample, this clonotype was seen a few times. The chain carries TRBV3-1 and TRBJ2-2, with D uncertain. This CDR3 is built from 13 residues. Germline CDR1 and CDR2: LGHDT and YNNKEL (reference sequence). The V end lost 3 bases, the J end lost 1 base, and 3 bases lay between the germline ends. CDR3 in amino acids: CASSHQNTGELFF. The CDR3 region has the DNA TGTGCCAGCAGCCACCAGAACACCGGGGAGCTGTTTTTT.

Concerning this clonotype itself: A much more abundant neighbour one base away suggests this may be a read error. The chain employs TRBV29-1 and TRBJ2-5, with D hard to call. Germline V gives CDR1 SQVTM, CDR2 ANQGSEA. The CDR3 runs 15 residues. CDR3 sequence (DNA): TGCAGCGTTGAAGTGGCGAATTCCTACCAAGAGACCCAGTGCTTC. This encodes CSVEVANSYQETQCF.

In this sample, this clonotype turned up many times. The rearrangement links TRBV29-1 to TRBJ2-7; 10 nucleotides match TRBD1. With 4 bases clipped from V and 4 bases from J, the junction kept 22 bases outside the gene matches. Germline CDR1 reads SQVTM; CDR2 reads ANQGSEA. The length of the CDR3 is 19 residues. The CDR3 region has the DNA TGCAGCGTTGTGTTATGGTCATCGACAGGGACAGGGGCCTATTACGAGCAGTACTTC. It encodes CSVVLWSSTGTGAYYEQYF.